This T cell receptor (beta chain) appears in the sequencing data of a study of T cell responses to AZD1222 COVID-19 vaccine (dated by TCRdb to the early 2020s). Some background on the complete study: AZD1222 recipients whose second dose came at about 4 weeks and those whose second dose came at about 12 weeks were combined into one group, since spike-specific TCR depth and breadth did not differ between the two schedules. TCR sequencing covered 230 or so trial participants: nearly 210 given two doses of AZD1222 and 26 given two doses of MenACWY control vaccine. Trial participants were enrolled into age subgroups of 18-55, 56-69 and 70-plus years, which contained 148, 28 and 57 TCR-sequenced participants, respectively.

General study outcomes and caveats: Because no samples from the day 14 peak response were available, repertoires could be characterized only after the peak T cell response. The 56-69-year group was small, and its depth increase did not reach significance, likely because of low power. Most participants were white British and females outnumbered males, and the authors suggested that clonal diversity may have been underestimated. Conclusions about previously exposed vaccinees were limited because only a handful of AZD1222 recipients were SARS-CoV-2 seropositive at baseline. A significant rise in spike-specific TCR breadth and depth was observed after two AZD1222 doses relative to day 0 and relative to MenACWY recipients. Reportedly, close to half of the unique spike-specific TCRs recognized epitopes lying outside the regions that are mutated in the B.1.351 and B.1.1.7 variants. The vaccine-associated CD4 TCRs covered the entire spike protein, and the dominant responses fell in regions 160-218 and 743-854.

Cut back by 4 bases and 6 bases, the V and J ends lie 22 bases apart. Taken from cysteine to phenylalanine, the CDR3 has 18 residues. Only CDR3 DNA is held: 54 bases, read in frame from base 1. Sequences LGHNA (CDR1) and YNFKEQ (CDR2) are obtained from the germline V gene. About this clone itself: It lacks a known antigen. The input lacks base qualities; no much larger clone sits a single base away.

The CDR3 regions of human TCRbeta chains were analyzed by immunosequencing. As for the authors' bioinformatics: Repertoire TCRs were checked for matches against a reference library of SARS-CoV-2-specific TCRs that had been generated using the MIRA antigen-specificity platform. Breadth was defined as the fraction of unique TCRs that were SARS-CoV-2-associated. Depth was defined as the fraction of total T cells that were SARS-CoV-2-associated. Using the MIRA data, each spike-specific TCR was assigned both to the spike region to which the TCR was reactive and to a CD4 or CD8 class. Log10-transformed breadth and depth values were compared by one-way ANOVA with Sidak's multiple comparisons tests. What TCRdb holds here is the immuneACCESS table cut down to in-frame rearrangements. Part of the clones is not present; checked against another copy, under half of the missing clones reflect an unresolved V gene, and the others are unexplained. V, J and clone size were drawn from that table, and D and trimming were deduced from the DNA. Recorded for this sample are approximately 190,000 clones; approximately 90% of them occurred a single time. Of the sample, nearly 1% is held by the ten largest clones.

What the time point label conveys for this sample: baseline before first vaccination. Vaccinee samples were obtained from the UK trials COV001 and COV002, which included a single-blind randomized controlled phase 2/3 trial of AZD1222 (ChAdOx1 nCoV-19) in healthy adults. Trial participant PBMC samples were collected at day 0 and day 28 after the second dose for TCRbeta chain sequencing. The chain was built from TRBV4-2 and TRBJ1-6, with TRBD1 tentatively as D gene (6 bases match). This specimen was peripheral blood, taken on day 0 of AZD1222 vaccination. The source of this sequence is an adult in good health. CDR3 loop: CASSLPTGTFRGNSPLHF. The DNA reads TGTGCCAGCAGCCTCCCAACCGGGACATTCAGAGGTAATTCACCCCTCCACTTT.